The 8 T cell receptor beta chains listed next were all sequenced from one sample in a study of regulatory T cells in long-lasting Graves disease. Time point: persistent/refractory GD, antithyroid drugs over 5 years with positive TRAb. RNA extracted from PBMCs served as the sequencing template. Researchers made TCR beta libraries by using iRepertoire HTBI primers and running Arm-PCR on CDR3 regions. TCRdb recomputed calls from the multiplex PCR reads with MiXCR, one row per CDR3 protein. The table lists more than 300,000 distinct CDR3 sequences, roughly a fifth of them singletons. The specimen was peripheral blood mononuclear cells (PBMCs), collected when the disease was refractory, from a patient treated with antithyroid drugs. The receptors were sampled from a female donor with Graves disease.

There are many counts of this clonotype. The chain has TRBV6-1 and TRBJ1-1; a weak D match, TRBD1 (5 bases). V lost 7 bases, J lost 5 bases, and 17 bases lay in between. Germline CDR1 reads MNHNS; CDR2 reads SASEGT. This CDR3 comprises 14 residues. The CDR3 loop is CASIESGAQTEAFF. CDR3 nucleotide sequence: TGTGCCAGCATAGAGTCTGGGGCGCAGACTGAAGCTTTCTTT.

The CDR3 DNA reads TGTGCCAGCAGCTTAGCACTAGCGGGGCAAGAGACCCAGTACTTC. This encodes CASSLALAGQETQYF. The rearrangement links TRBV7-8 to TRBJ2-5; TRBD2 aligns across 10 bases. The CDR3 contains 15 residues. The trim removed 0 bases at V and 2 bases at J, leaving 0 bases unmatched. Germline CDR1 and CDR2: SGHVS and FQNEAQ. The variable domain in full, completed from reference TRBV7-8 and TRBJ2-5, reads GAGVSQSPRYKVAKRGQDVALRCDPISGHVSLFWYQQALGQGPEFLTYFQNEAQLDKSGLPSDRFFAERPEGSVSTLKIQRTQQEDSAVYLCASSLALAGQETQYFGPGTRLLVL.

V usage is TRBV20-1 and J usage is TRBJ1-1; D not certain. The CDR3 totals 12 residues. From germline, CDR1 is DFQATT and CDR2 SNEGSKA (reference sequence). Trimming stripped 7 bases from V and 6 bases from J, with 15 bases between. The CDR3 nucleotides are TGCAGTGTCAAGAGGGCCGGGTCTGAAGCTTTCTTT. The encoded protein is CSVKRAGSEAFF.

This clonotype was recorded at least ten times. Germline and junction disagree at one end, which may indicate a read error. The chain is built from TRBV12-3 or TRBV12-4 and TRBJ1-3, with D possibly matching TRBD1 (6 bases). This CDR3 region has 14 residues. CDR3 residues: CASSLGGAGNTIYF. In nucleotides, the CDR3 is TGTGCCAGCAGCTTAGGGGGGGCTGGAAACACCATATATTTT.

The J gene is TRBJ1-1, the V gene TRBV2; weak D call: TRBD1 (5 bases). The germline V and J ends were trimmed by 4 bases and 4 bases, with 13 bases remaining between them. The CDR3 covers 14 residues. CDR1 is SNHLY and CDR2 is FYNNEI in the germline V gene. CDR3 DNA: TGTGCCAGCAGTGTCACCGTGGGGGGCACTGAAGCTTTCTTT. It encodes CASSVTVGGTEAFF.

A few counts support this clonotype. The chain uses TRBV7-2 and TRBJ1-6; tentative D call: TRBD1 (6 bases). The V gene lost 5 bases and the J gene lost 7 bases, with 18 bases spanning the gap. Looked up from germline, CDR1 is SGHTA and CDR2 is FQGNSA. This CDR3 comprises 16 residues. CDR3 residues: CASSLSYREGNSPLHF. The CDR3 nucleotides read TGTGCCAGCAGCCTGTCCTACAGGGAAGGGAATTCACCCCTCCACTTT. Full variable domain (remainder filled in from reference TRBV7-2 and TRBJ1-6): GAGVSQSPSNKVTEKGKDVELRCDPISGHTALYWYRQSLGQGLEFLIYFQGNSAPDKSGLPSDRFSAERTGGSVSTLTIQRTQQEDSAVYLCASSLSYREGNSPLHFGNGTRLTVT.

This chain connects TRBV4-1 to TRBJ1-6; possibly TRBD1 for D (5 bases). Germline V gene sequence: CDR1 MGHRA, CDR2 YSYEKL. Trimming removed 2 bases from V and 0 bases from J, with 8 bases in between. The length of the CDR3 is 16 residues. CDR3 bases: TGCGCCAGCAGCCAAACAGGTAGCTCCTATAATTCACCCCTCCACTTT. Protein product: CASSQTGSSYNSPLHF.

V is TRBV4-2 and J is TRBJ1-6, with D uncertain. CDR1 is LGHNA and CDR2 is YNFKEQ in the germline V gene. This CDR3 is built from 17 residues. V lost 0 bases and J 5 bases, leaving 14 bases between the germline ends. In DNA form, the CDR3 reads TGTGCCAGCAGCCAAGATAATCGGCAGCTGGATAATTCACCCCTCCACTTT. It yields the protein CASSQDNRQLDNSPLHF.